These 14 T cell receptor beta chains share one sample of origin, sequenced in a study of cytomegalovirus exposure and HLA in healthy donors. Using immunoSEQ multiplex PCR, the repertoire was profiled, and TCRdb retains in-frame clones only, with some absent. The sample consists of 250,000 to 350,000 clones, about nine tenths of them appearing once. The specimen was PBMCs. Every receptor here comes from a woman aged 25 to 39 in good health and CMV-seropositive.

The rearrangement links TRBV30 to TRBJ1-1; D is ambiguous. This CDR3 has 11 amino acids. Germline V gene sequence: CDR1 GTSNPN, CDR2 SVGIG (reference sequence). Trimming took 4 bases from V and 3 from J, leaving 6 bases between them. The CDR3 spells CAWMWDTEAFF. The CDR3 coding sequence is TGTGCCTGGATGTGGGACACTGAAGCTTTCTTT.

CDR3 amino acids: CSVVRQTNYGYTF. CDR3 nucleotide sequence: TGCAGCGTTGTCCGACAGACTAACTATGGCTACACCTTC. The chain links TRBV29-1 to TRBJ1-2, with D possibly being TRBD1 (5 bases). The V end was cut by 4 bases, the J end by 0 bases, with 9 bases between. CDR3 length equals 13 residues. CDR1 and CDR2 from the germline V gene are SQVTM and ANQGSEA.

The chain couples TRBV6-5 to TRBJ1-1; D call uncertain. The CDR3 sequence is 13 residues long. Germline CDR1 reads MNHEY; CDR2 reads SVGAGI. V lost 2 bases to trimming and J lost 5 bases, with 9 bases between them. DNA of the CDR3: TGTGCCAGCAGTTACGAGGCAGGAACTGAAGCTTTCTTT. Its translation is CASSYEAGTEAFF.

The chain uses TRBV28 and TRBJ2-2, with D maybe TRBD1 (5 bases). Germline assignment: CDR1 MDHEN and CDR2 SYDVKM. Trimming pared 6 bases from V and 1 base from J, leaving 9 bases between. The CDR3 sequence is 14 residues long. The CDR3 region has the DNA TGTGCCAGCAGATTAGGACAGAACACCGGGGAGCTGTTTTTT. Translated: CASRLGQNTGELFF.

The chain recombines TRBV5-1 with TRBJ2-1; 8 bases map to TRBD2. From germline, CDR1 is SGHRS and CDR2 YFSETQ. CDR3 size: 14 residues. With 2 bases clipped from V and 4 bases from J, the junction kept 2 bases outside the gene matches. The CDR3: CASSLSGSYNEQFF. The CDR3 bases are TGCGCCAGCAGCTTAAGCGGGAGTTACAATGAGCAGTTCTTC. The whole variable domain, filled in from reference TRBV5-1 and TRBJ2-1, reads KAGVTQTPRYLIKTRGQQVTLSCSPISGHRSVSWYQQTPGQGLQFLFEYFSETQRNKGNFPGRFSGRQFSNSRSEMNVSTLELGDSALYLCASSLSGSYNEQFFGPGTRLTVL.

The V call is TRBV27, the J call TRBJ1-1; tentative D call: TRBD1 (5 bases). V was cut by 2 bases and J by 1 base, with 17 bases left in between. The CDR3 is made up of 17 amino acids. Germline V CDR1 and CDR2: MNHEY, SMNVEV (reference sequence). The CDR3 here is CASSLRSGGERNTEAFF. Written as DNA, the CDR3 is TGTGCCAGCAGTTTACGGTCCGGGGGGGAAAGGAACACTGAAGCTTTCTTT.

DNA of the CDR3: TGTGCCAGCAGCCCCCGGACTAGCGGGAGGGCCTACGAGCAGTACTTC. Translation: CASSPRTSGRAYEQYF. J is TRBJ2-7 and V is TRBV5-6; 15 nucleotides agree with TRBD2. CDR1 and CDR2 (germline): SGHDT, YYEEEE. This CDR3 has 16 residues. J was trimmed by 2 bases and V by 4 bases; bases with no gene match: 4.

The gene calls are TRBV6-7 and TRBJ2-2; 11 bases line up with TRBD1. TRBV6-7 is marked as an open reading frame, function uncertain. This CDR3 has 17 amino acids. V was pared by 6 bases and J by 4 bases, with 10 bases of the junction left unmatched. CDR3 sequence: CASRLSDRGRFTGELFF. The CDR3 DNA is TGTGCCAGCAGGTTATCGGACAGGGGGCGCTTCACCGGGGAGCTGTTTTTT.

CDR3 nucleotide sequence: TGCGCCAGCAGCCAAGGACAGTGGGACGAGCAGTACTTC. As protein: CASSQGQWDEQYF. The chain joins TRBV4-3 to TRBJ2-7; tentatively, D is TRBD1 (5 bases). The CDR3 has 13 residues. Per the germline V gene, CDR1 is LGHNA and CDR2 is YSLEER. The V and J ends lost 1 base and 5 bases respectively, with 9 bases between them.

J is TRBJ1-4 and V is TRBV5-8, with D possibly matching TRBD1 (5 bases). Germline-derived CDR1 and CDR2 are SGHTS and YDEGEE. V was clipped by 3 bases and J by 5 bases, with 11 bases between them. The CDR3 has 14 amino acids. CDR3 DNA: TGTGCCAGCAGCTCGGGACGGGGAAATGAAAAACTGTTTTTT. Translated: CASSSGRGNEKLFF.

The J gene is TRBJ1-4, the V gene TRBV4-1; a weak D match, TRBD1 (6 bases). V gave up 2 bases and J gave up 4 bases, with 20 bases separating them. The CDR3 has 18 residues. CDR1 MGHRA and CDR2 YSYEKL come from the germline V gene. The CDR3 coding sequence is TGCGCCAGCAGCCAACTGGGGACAAGGCCTCTAGGTAATGAAAAACTGTTTTTT. Translated, it gives CASSQLGTRPLGNEKLFF.

The chain uses TRBV11-3 and TRBJ2-2, with D possibly being TRBD1 (6 bases). V shed 5 bases and J shed 6 bases, with 13 bases lying between them. Germline V gene data show CDR1 as SGHNT and CDR2 as YENEEA. This CDR3 has 14 residues. DNA of the CDR3: TGTGCCAGCAGCCAGGTACAGGGAGCCGGGGAGCTGTTTTTT. It specifies CASSQVQGAGELFF.

This clone occurred a few times. The gene calls are TRBV4-2 and TRBJ1-2, with 8 bases lining up with TRBD1. V lost 3 bases, J lost 6 bases, and 9 bases stayed unmatched. The length of the CDR3 is 15 residues. CDR1 is LGHNA, CDR2 YNFKEQ, per germline. The CDR3 is CASSQADRALDGYTF. As DNA, the CDR3 is TGTGCCAGCAGCCAGGCGGACAGGGCCCTGGATGGCTACACCTTC.

The CDR3 sequence is CASSFMSHRETQYF. The CDR3 bases are TGTGCCAGCAGTTTTATGAGCCATAGAGAGACCCAGTACTTC. The chain recombines TRBV27 with TRBJ2-5; D gene ambiguous. The CDR3 is 14 residues long. The ends were cut back, 3 bases at V and 4 bases at J, with 12 bases in the middle. The V gene's germline CDR1 is MNHEY and CDR2 SMNVEV (reference sequence).